One sample yielded the 19 T cell receptor beta chains listed below, sequenced in a study of CD8+ T cells in alopecia areata. cDNA serving as the sequencing template came from extracted, reverse transcribed RNA. The method was immunoSEQ multiplex PCR; TCRdb's version includes in-frame clones alone and lacks a portion of them. The profile shows 55,000 to 65,000 clones, around 40% of them singletons. The sample taken for sequencing was NKG2D-low CD8+ T cells sorted from blood. Receptor source: a human donor with alopecia areata.

This clone was found a few times. The genes are TRBV7-9 and TRBJ2-6; D not resolved. This CDR3 is 15 amino acids long. Germline V gene sequence: CDR1 SEHNR, CDR2 FQNEAQ (reference sequence). Between the trimmed V and J ends, which lost 1 base and 2 bases, there was a span of 6 bases. CDR3 DNA sequence: TGTGCCAGCAGCTTAGGCATGACTGGGGCCAACGTCCTGACTTTC. Residues: CASSLGMTGANVLTF.

This rearrangement joins TRBV28 to TRBJ2-1; D is ambiguous. Per germline, CDR1 MDHEN and CDR2 SYDVKM. Trimming cost V 6 bases and J 6 bases, with 9 bases left between them. The CDR3 extends over 12 amino acids. The CDR3 bases are TGTGCCAGCAGCTTGGTCGGCAATGAGCAGTTCTTC. As protein: CASSLVGNEQFF.

The chain employs TRBV7-8 and TRBJ2-7; D uncertain. CDR1 is SGHVS and CDR2 is FQNEAQ in the germline V gene. Trimming removed 3 bases at V and 2 bases at J, with 11 bases between. The CDR3 is 14 amino acids. DNA of the CDR3: TGTGCCAGCAGCTTTCGTCATCTTACCTACGAGCAGTACTTC. This codes for CASSFRHLTYEQYF.

There are a few counts of this clone. The chain recombines TRBV11-2 with TRBJ2-7; D call uncertain. The germline V gene has CDR1 SGHAT and CDR2 FQNNGV. V was shortened by 1 base and J by 4 bases, with 8 bases between the two germline ends. The CDR3 extends over 13 amino acids. CDR3 loop: CASSLGEHYEQYF. The CDR3 coding sequence is TGTGCCAGCAGCTTAGGGGAACATTACGAGCAGTACTTC. Combining the CDR3 with reference TRBV11-2 and TRBJ2-7 gives the whole variable domain EAGVAQSPRYKIIEKRQSVAFWCNPISGHATLYWYQQILGQGPKLLIQFQNNGVVDDSQLPKDRFSAERLKGVDSTLKIQPAKLEDSAVYLCASSLGEHYEQYFGPGTRLTVT.

This chain joins TRBV19 and TRBJ1-1; D uncertain. Germline CDR1 is LNHDA and CDR2 is SQIVND (reference sequence). V was trimmed by 10 bases and J by 1 base, leaving 10 bases between them. CDR3 size: 12 residues. The CDR3 region is CATSDGNTEAFF. In DNA form, the CDR3 reads TGTGCCACCTCGGACGGGAACACTGAAGCTTTCTTT.

CDR3 bases: TGCGCCAGCAGCCAAGATTTCTACGCTAAGACCGGGGAGCTGTTTTTT. The encoded protein is CASSQDFYAKTGELFF. The chain has TRBV4-3 and TRBJ2-2, with D hard to call. The V and J ends lost 0 bases and 5 bases respectively, with 13 bases between them. The CDR3 sequence is 16 residues long. Germline CDR1 reads LGHNA; CDR2 reads YSLEER.

The rearrangement links TRBV7-2 to TRBJ2-3, with 8 bases matching TRBD1. The ends lost 1 base at V and 4 bases at J; junction bases unmatched: 1. The CDR3 runs to 14 residues. From germline, CDR1 is SGHTA and CDR2 FQGNSA. CDR3 DNA: TGTGCCAGCAGCTTAGAACAGGGGGCAGATACGCAGTATTTT. Translation gives CASSLEQGADTQYF. The variable domain in full, completed from reference TRBV7-2 and TRBJ2-3, reads GAGVSQSPSNKVTEKGKDVELRCDPISGHTALYWYRQSLGQGLEFLIYFQGNSAPDKSGLPSDRFSAERTGGSVSTLTIQRTQQEDSAVYLCASSLEQGADTQYFGPGTRLTVL.

The chain couples TRBV9 to TRBJ1-6; D is perhaps TRBD1 (5 bases). Germline V gene sequence: CDR1 SGDLS, CDR2 YYNGEE. V was clipped by 1 base and J by 7 bases, with 18 bases between them. The CDR3 is 17 amino acids. CDR3 DNA: TGTGCCAGCAGCGTAAGTTTCGACAGCCTGGGGAATTCACCCCTCCACTTT. This gives the protein CASSVSFDSLGNSPLHF. The whole variable domain, filled in from reference TRBV9 and TRBJ1-6, reads DSGVTQTPKHLITATGQRVTLRCSPRSGDLSVYWYQQSLDQGLQFLIQYYNGEERAKGNILERFSAQQFPDLHSELNLSSLELGDSALYFCASSVSFDSLGNSPLHFGNGTRLTVT.

This chain connects TRBV7-9 to TRBJ1-2, with D possibly matching TRBD1 (5 bases). V lost 6 bases to trimming and J lost 2 bases, with 7 bases between them. The CDR3 runs to 12 residues. Per germline, CDR1 SEHNR and CDR2 FQNEAQ (reference sequence). The CDR3 protein is CASSWDNYGYTF. CDR3 coding DNA: TGTGCCAGCAGTTGGGACAACTATGGCTACACCTTC.

Concerning this clone: A much larger clone sits a single nucleotide away, making a read error possible. The chain recombines TRBV27 with TRBJ2-7, with TRBD1 matching over 9 bases. Germline loops: CDR1 MNHEY, CDR2 SMNVEV (reference sequence). This CDR3 comprises 14 residues. J gave up 4 bases and V 5 bases, and 6 bases lay outside the gene matches. CDR3 in DNA: TGTGCCAGCAGTCAGGGACAGGGAGGGTACGAGCAGTACTTC. It translates to CASSQGQGGYEQYF.

This clone was detected only a few times. The rearrangement uses TRBV7-9 and TRBJ2-6; TRBD1 matches 7 bases. The CDR3 totals 15 residues. With 5 bases clipped from V and 0 bases from J, the junction kept 1 base outside the gene matches. Germline CDR1 is SEHNR and CDR2 is FQNEAQ (reference sequence). The chain's CDR3 is CASSGQVSGANVLTF. CDR3 nucleotides: TGTGCCAGCAGCGGACAGGTCTCTGGGGCCAACGTCCTGACTTTC.

The chain links TRBV7-9 to TRBJ2-1; D gene uncertain. V was pared by 1 base and J by 4 bases, with 11 bases between. The CDR3 is 15 residues long. Germline V CDR1 and CDR2: SEHNR, FQNEAQ (reference sequence). The CDR3 bases are TGTGCCAGCAGCTTAGGTCCCGACGGGTACAATGAGCAGTTCTTC. Residues: CASSLGPDGYNEQFF.

This chain uses TRBV6-5 with TRBJ1-1; D unresolved. Trimming pared 1 base from V and 1 base from J, leaving 7 bases between. Germline CDR1 MNHEY, CDR2 SVGAGI. This CDR3 comprises 14 residues. The CDR3 bases are TGTGCCAGCAGTTACTTCGGTCGGAACACTGAAGCTTTCTTT. It specifies CASSYFGRNTEAFF.

This chain uses TRBV4-1 with TRBJ1-2; a weak D match, TRBD1 (6 bases). CDR1 and CDR2 from the germline V gene are MGHRA and YSYEKL. Between the trimmed V and J ends, which lost 2 bases and 2 bases, there was a span of 15 bases. CDR3 length: 16 residues. This chain's CDR3 is CASSQTTGGNNYGYTF. Here the CDR3 DNA reads TGCGCCAGCAGCCAAACGACAGGAGGGAACAACTATGGCTACACCTTC.

The chain joins TRBV4-2 to TRBJ2-7; TRBD1 aligns across 7 bases. The CDR3 consists of 15 residues. Germline V gene lookup returns CDR1 LGHNA and CDR2 YNFKEQ. The ends lost 0 bases at V and 2 bases at J; junction bases unmatched: 4. CDR3 coding DNA: TGTGCCAGCAGCCAAGACAAGGGGGCCCCCTACGAGCAGTACTTC. It specifies CASSQDKGAPYEQYF.

The chain carries TRBV27 and TRBJ2-1, with 9 positions matching TRBD1. This CDR3 has 15 residues. V lost 4 bases to trimming and J lost 8 bases; unmatched junction nucleotides: 9. Germline assignment: CDR1 MNHEY and CDR2 SMNVEV (reference sequence). CDR3 in DNA: TGTGCCAGCAGTTCCGGACAGGGGCTGAGTCATGAGCAGTTCTTC. This encodes CASSSGQGLSHEQFF.

This chain connects TRBV4-3 to TRBJ1-2; TRBD1 is a possible D gene (6 bases). V dropped 1 base and J dropped 6 bases, with 15 bases sitting between them. Germline values: CDR1 LGHNA, CDR2 YSLEER. The CDR3 spans 15 residues. The CDR3 DNA sequence: TGCGCCAGCAGCCAAGGGACAGCTCCCAGTGATGGCTACACCTTC. Protein product: CASSQGTAPSDGYTF.

The rearrangement links TRBV9 to TRBJ2-7, with D possibly matching TRBD2 (6 bases). The CDR3 runs 14 residues. Trimming removed 3 bases at V and 5 bases at J, with 15 bases between. Per germline, CDR1 SGDLS and CDR2 YYNGEE. In DNA form, the CDR3 reads TGTGCCAGCAGCGGTCCGGGGGAGGTGAACGAGCAGTACTTC. Translated, it gives CASSGPGEVNEQYF.

The V and J genes are TRBV7-9 and TRBJ2-2; D is tentatively TRBD1 or TRBD2 (5 bases each). The CDR3 is made up of 15 amino acids. Deletions cut 4 bases from V and 0 bases from J, with 9 bases between. Germline V gene data show CDR1 as SEHNR and CDR2 as FQNEAQ (reference sequence). Here the CDR3 DNA reads TGTGCCAGCAGCTCGGGACGTACGAACACCGGGGAGCTGTTTTTT. Protein sequence: CASSSGRTNTGELFF.